The 29 T cell receptor beta chains below all came from one sample that was sequenced in a study of T cells expressing NK-cell markers. With the 5' RACE reads reprocessed, TCRdb shows one record per CDR3 protein and no DNA. The sample holds about 380,000 distinct CDR3 sequences. The sample comprised blood T cells: a sorted CD56 or NKG2C T cell subset, CD4+ or CD8+ T cells, or bulk PBMC T cells (not recorded which). Receptors were obtained from a man between 18 and 69 years old in good health.

The chain couples TRBV12-5 to TRBJ2-7; TCRdb's assignment of TRBD2 cannot be checked, as there is no DNA. The CDR3 contains 14 residues. Looked up from germline, CDR1 is LGHNT and CDR2 is FRNRAP. This chain's CDR3 is CASGVAGGPYEQYF.

The chain combines TRBV5-1 with TRBJ1-1; TCRdb calls TRBD1, which cannot be checked without DNA. Looked up from germline, CDR1 is SGHRS and CDR2 is YFSETQ. The CDR3 is 16 amino acids. This CDR3 reads CASSLDTQGALPPAFF. The entire variable domain, with the rest obtained from reference TRBV5-1 and TRBJ1-1, is as follows: KAGVTQTPRYLIKTRGQQVTLSCSPISGHRSVSWYQQTPGQGLQFLFEYFSETQRNKGNFPGRFSGRQFSNSRSEMNVSTLELGDSALYLCASSLDTQGALPPAFFGQGTRLTVV.

The V and J genes are TRBV20-1 and TRBJ1-5. CDR3 length equals 14 residues. Per germline, CDR1 DFQATT and CDR2 SNEGSKA (reference sequence). CDR3 in amino acids: CSARDGSGSKPQHF.

The V gene is TRBV6-6, the J gene TRBJ2-5; TCRdb outputs TRBD2, but without DNA this stays unchecked. Germline V lookup: CDR1 MNHNY, CDR2 SVGAGI (reference sequence). This CDR3 has 13 residues. The CDR3 loop reads CASSYEGRETQYF.

This sequence joins TRBV5-1 and TRBJ1-2; the D gene TCRdb calls, TRBD1, cannot be checked with no DNA. The CDR3 contains 14 residues. Germline assignment: CDR1 SGHRS and CDR2 YFSETQ. CDR3: CASSLGGTDYGYTF.

The rearrangement joins TRBV7-9 to TRBJ1-6; the D gene TCRdb calls, TRBD1, cannot be checked with no DNA. Germline V lookup: CDR1 SEHNR, CDR2 FQNEAQ (reference sequence). The CDR3 contains 15 residues. CDR3: CASSLGGASNSPLHF.

V and J are TRBV28 and TRBJ2-3; TCRdb calls TRBD1, which cannot be checked without DNA. This CDR3 contains 17 residues. Germline V CDR1 and CDR2: MDHEN, SYDVKM. The chain's CDR3 is CASSPSTWGIPTDTQYF.

The chain has TRBV7-9 and TRBJ2-7; the D call from TCRdb, TRBD2, cannot be confirmed without DNA. The CDR3 loop spans 15 amino acids. The germline V gene encodes CDR1 SEHNR and CDR2 FQNEAQ (reference sequence). Here the CDR3 reads CASSPGPTSSYEQYF.

This chain connects TRBV20-1 to TRBJ2-7; as DNA is missing, the TRBD2 call by TCRdb cannot be tested. The CDR3 consists of 16 residues. Per germline, CDR1 DFQATT and CDR2 SNEGSKA (reference sequence). The CDR3 loop is CSAHHSGRALTYEQYF.

The J gene is TRBJ1-4, the V gene TRBV7-9; the D gene TCRdb calls, TRBD1, cannot be checked with no DNA. The CDR3 spans 15 residues. CDR1 SEHNR and CDR2 FQNEAQ come from the germline V gene (reference sequence). This chain's CDR3 is CASRPTGGSNEKLFF.

CDR3 sequence: CASSYSFPGPLQETQYF. This chain joins TRBV6-5 and TRBJ2-5; the TCRdb call, TRBD1, lacks DNA for checking. In germline, CDR1 is MNHEY, CDR2 SVGAGI. The CDR3 spans 17 residues.

The chain is built from TRBV4-2 and TRBJ2-5; TCRdb returns TRBD2, unconfirmable since there is no DNA. The CDR3 spans 15 residues. CDR1 and CDR2 from the germline V gene are LGHNA and YNFKEQ. The CDR3 here is CASSHSGGGQETQYF.

V and J are TRBV29-1 and TRBJ1-2; with no DNA, the TCRdb D assignment of TRBD1 cannot be verified. The length of the CDR3 is 13 residues. The V gene's germline CDR1 is SQVTM and CDR2 ANQGSEA. The CDR3 protein is CSAYSNRAGGYTF.

The chain recombines TRBV20-1 with TRBJ2-3; with no DNA, the TCRdb D assignment of TRBD2 cannot be verified. The CDR3 loop spans 15 amino acids. Germline lookup yields CDR1 DFQATT and CDR2 SNEGSKA (reference sequence). CDR3 amino acids: CSAVLAGGIADTQYF.

This chain uses TRBV18 with TRBJ2-1. The CDR3 has 14 residues. Germline CDR1 and CDR2: KGHSH and LQKENI. The CDR3 region is CASSLRTLNNEQFF. Supplemented by reference TRBV18 and TRBJ2-1, the full variable domain reads NAGVMQNPRHLVRRRGQEARLRCSPMKGHSHVYWYRQLPEEGLKFMVYLQKENIIDESGMPKERFSAEFPKEGPSILRIQQVVRGDSAAYFCASSLRTLNNEQFFGPGTRLTVL.

The J gene is TRBJ2-7, the V gene TRBV6-2 or TRBV6-3; the TCRdb D gene call, TRBD2, has no DNA to confirm it. The CDR3 covers 14 residues. Germline V gene data show CDR1 as MNHEY and CDR2 as SVGEGT. The CDR3 here is CASGLTGTSGEQYF.

V gene TRBV5-1 combines with J gene TRBJ2-3; TCRdb outputs TRBD1, but without DNA this stays unchecked. There are 16 residues in the CDR3. The germline V gene has CDR1 SGHRS and CDR2 YFSETQ. This chain's CDR3 is CASSVDRRASTDTQYF.

This chain joins TRBV5-6 and TRBJ2-1; the TRBD2 assignment by TCRdb is unverifiable without DNA. The CDR3 has 17 amino acids. Germline V CDR1 and CDR2: SGHDT, YYEEEE. CDR3: CASSPILAGDIYNEQFF.

The V and J genes are TRBV12-3 or TRBV12-4 and TRBJ2-7; the TCRdb D gene call, TRBD2, has no DNA to confirm it. The CDR3 totals 17 residues. The chain's CDR3 is CASSLRPSGGNSYEQYF.

This chain's CDR3 is CASSTRRKALSYNEQFF. The chain uses TRBV19 and TRBJ2-1. From germline, CDR1 is LNHDA and CDR2 SQIVND (reference sequence). This CDR3 has 17 amino acids.

The V gene is TRBV6-1, the J gene TRBJ1-6. Germline assignment: CDR1 MNHNS and CDR2 SASEGT. The CDR3 extends over 13 amino acids. Here the CDR3 reads CASSATYNSPLHF.

CDR3 sequence: CASSLSIAQLPHF. The chain uses TRBV11-2 and TRBJ2-7. The CDR3 has 13 amino acids. Germline CDR1 is SGHAT and CDR2 is FQNNGV.

This chain joins TRBV2 and TRBJ2-7. The CDR3 totals 14 residues. Germline V gene data show CDR1 as SNHLY and CDR2 as FYNNEI. Here the CDR3 reads CASTPDRSSYEQYF.

The V gene is TRBV6-4, the J gene TRBJ2-3. The CDR3 contains 14 residues. Per the germline V gene, CDR1 is MRHNA and CDR2 is SNTAGT. Here the CDR3 reads CASSMGASTDTQYF.

V is TRBV29-1 and J is TRBJ2-5; the D call of TRBD2 rests on TCRdb alone, since no DNA is present to check it. The V gene's germline CDR1 is SQVTM and CDR2 ANQGSEA. The CDR3 spans 16 residues. CDR3 residues: CSVERLAGGPSETQYF.

This sequence joins TRBV10-3 and TRBJ1-5; absent DNA, TCRdb's TRBD1 call cannot be checked. The CDR3 is 14 amino acids. CDR1 and CDR2 (germline): ENHRY, SYGVKD. This CDR3 is CAIRDDRPNQPQHF.

V gene TRBV29-1 combines with J gene TRBJ1-4; the D gene TCRdb calls, TRBD1, cannot be checked with no DNA. Germline V gene lookup returns CDR1 SQVTM and CDR2 ANQGSEA. This CDR3 has 16 residues. The CDR3 loop is CSVASTGWYGNEKLFF.

The V and J genes are TRBV12-3 or TRBV12-4 and TRBJ2-1; TCRdb selects TRBD1, and the lack of DNA leaves this call unchecked. This CDR3 has 14 amino acids. The CDR3 region is CASLPGKGGNEQFF.

The V call is TRBV28, the J call TRBJ1-2; TCRdb's assignment of TRBD1 cannot be checked, as there is no DNA. This CDR3 is 15 amino acids long. The germline V gene encodes CDR1 MDHEN and CDR2 SYDVKM. This CDR3 reads CASRYPGLRGYGYTF.